This TCR beta chain was sequenced during a study of identical twins (dated by TCRdb to the mid-2010s). About the study as a whole: The study deep-sequenced TCR alpha and beta repertoires from monozygotic twins, unrelated adults of various ages and cord blood to test whether fetal clonotypes persist. To rule out contamination, the twin experiments were replicated at different times with different library preparation protocols.

Worth noting for this clonotype: The specificity of this receptor is unknown. No clone much larger than this one lies a single base away; base qualities are absent.

Only healthy Caucasian donors were included. The twin cohort consisted of three pairs of female monozygotic twins, all aged roughly 18 to 29 years. Peripheral blood mononuclear cells were the source from which RNA for the TCR libraries was isolated. What the research found in general, with its limitations: In beta out-of-frame sequences, excess twin sharing was weaker, because having fewer shared sequences lowered the signal-to-noise ratio. Recombination models systematically underestimated out-of-frame TCR alpha sharing in monozygotic twins but agreed with sharing between unrelated individuals. Invariant T cells such as MAIT and iNKT could partly confound zero-insertion analyses, although diverse VJ usage argued against such confounding for most clonotypes. Fewer insertions were carried by abundant cord blood beta clonotypes, a similar but weaker trend appeared in young adult naive repertoires, and no such trend appeared in memory repertoires. Because the same donors could not be followed over many years, the conclusions relied on cross-sectional statistical analysis. Compared with coincidental sharing between unrelated individuals, an excess of low generation-probability sequences was observed among out-of-frame TCR alpha sequences shared between twins.

The germline V gene encodes CDR1 SGDLS and CDR2 YYNGEE. Reading from cysteine to phenylalanine, the CDR3 counts 15 amino acids. Only the CDR3 part of the read is kept: 45 bases, read in frame from the first base. V loses 0 bases, J loses 5 bases, and the germline ends lie 11 bases apart. The library was produced with 5' RACE. Sequencing took place on an Illumina HiSeq 2000. Template switching added a universal primer binding site, and the final cDNA carried a unique molecular identifier that allowed TCR cDNA molecules to be counted accurately. Specific primers in the conserved constant-segment region were used to synthesize first-strand cDNA for TCR alpha and beta chains. To control for contamination, every cDNA library carried two barcodes: a SMART-Mk sample barcode plus Illumina barcodes. TruSeq adapter sequences, together with Illumina sample barcodes, were added in two successive PCR steps. TCR alpha and beta cDNA libraries were sequenced on the Illumina HiSeq platform with custom primers. Per the original workflow: Unique molecular identifiers were extracted from raw reads with MiGEC, and CDR3 positions were determined with MiXCR. For each individual, recombination models were inferred using an EM algorithm with the repgenHMM and IGoR tools. Shared clonotypes were analyzed with the tcR package in R, and sharing was normalized by the product of cloneset sizes. To study raw recombination without the effects of thymic and clonal selection, out-of-frame nonproductive sequences were analyzed. Clones were called with MiXCR by TCRdb after fastp trimmed the public reads at Q25, and only in-frame beta chains were retained. Rows merge per CDR3 protein into single entries with the most common DNA and genes. None of the V and J calls come from the authors' own analysis; TCRdb made them. This sample has about 920,000 distinct CDR3 sequences in its table, and roughly an eighth of those were observed once. The ten most abundant clones make up around 1.5% of the sample.

These data also formed part of another study, on yellow fever vaccine responses in identical twins. The other study reports the following: The T cell response to vaccination in identical twins was reported by the authors to appear partly convergent and partly personalized. In the study, vaccine-responding T cell clones were precisely tracked in identical twins.

Input material: PBMCs. The chain couples TRBV9 to TRBJ1-4, with a tentative D gene TRBD1 over 5 matching bases. This TCR was sampled from a woman under 30 in good health. In nucleotides, the sequence is TGTGCCAGCAGCGTAGGAGGGACGCTGAATGAAAAACTGTTTTTT. It is translated as CASSVGGTLNEKLFF.